Presented here are 13 T cell receptor beta chains from one specimen sequenced in a study of identical twins. MiXCR, run by TCRdb on the 5' RACE reads, gives a single entry per CDR3 protein. The sample lists some 710,000 distinct CDR3 sequences, 6.1% seen once, with roughly 1.8% in the top ten. The sequencing sample was made of naive T cells sorted from blood. The source is a man aged 18 to 30 in good health.

This clonotype was counted ten times or more. V usage is TRBV5-1 and J usage is TRBJ2-2; 7 bases agree with TRBD2. J lost 4 bases, V lost 1 base, and 1 base had no gene match. This CDR3 has 14 amino acids. The germline V gene encodes CDR1 SGHRS and CDR2 YFSETQ. CDR3 sequence (DNA): TGCGCCAGCAGCTTGCCTAGCGGCACCGGGGAGCTGTTTTTT. Translating it yields CASSLPSGTGELFF.

This clonotype was recorded a few times. The gene calls are TRBV6-1 and TRBJ1-5; D remains unclear. V was cut by 6 bases and J by 0 bases, with 15 bases left in between. The germline V gene has CDR1 MNHNS and CDR2 SASEGT. This CDR3 is 16 amino acids long. The DNA of the CDR3 is TGTGCCAGCAGCCGAAGCGCGGGATATAGCAATCAGCCCCAGCATTTT. Amino acid sequence: CASSRSAGYSNQPQHF.

The J gene is TRBJ2-1, the V gene TRBV20-1; a possible D gene is TRBD1 (5 bases). The CDR3 has 14 amino acids. Germline V gene lookup returns CDR1 DFQATT and CDR2 SNEGSKA (reference sequence). V lost 3 bases to trimming and J lost 0 bases, with 9 bases between them. The CDR3 region has the DNA TGCAGTGCTAGTCCCGACAGCTCCTACAATGAGCAGTTCTTC. Amino acid sequence: CSASPDSSYNEQFF.

This clonotype was detected only a few times. The J gene is TRBJ2-3, the V gene TRBV12-3 or TRBV12-4; 7 bases are shared with TRBD1. The CDR3 covers 14 residues. With V trimmed by 6 bases and J by 2 bases, 5 bases remained unmatched. The CDR3 sequence is CASSLTGVTDTQYF. DNA of the CDR3: TGTGCCAGCAGCCTCACAGGGGTCACAGATACGCAGTATTTT.

This clonotype occurred many times. The gene calls are TRBV7-3 and TRBJ2-1, with D perhaps assigned TRBD1 or TRBD2 (6 bases each). The V gene lost 3 bases and the J gene lost 6 bases, with 12 bases spanning the gap. Germline CDR1 is SGHTA and CDR2 is FQGTGA. This CDR3 contains 14 residues. CDR3 in amino acids: CASSLSPGANEQFF. CDR3 DNA: TGTGCCAGCAGCTTGTCCCCGGGGGCCAATGAGCAGTTCTTC.

CDR3 protein: CASSPTSGQKNIQYF. CDR3 nucleotide sequence: TGTGCCAGCAGCCCCACCTCGGGACAGAAAAACATTCAGTACTTC. This chain links TRBV7-9 with TRBJ2-4; the match to TRBD1 covers 7 bases. With V trimmed by 5 bases and J by 4 bases, 8 bases remained unmatched. The CDR3 consists of 15 residues. Per germline, CDR1 SEHNR and CDR2 FQNEAQ (reference sequence).

At least ten counts were recorded for this clonotype. The rearrangement links TRBV12-3 or TRBV12-4 to TRBJ2-1; 8 positions match TRBD2. The CDR3 is 14 amino acids. Germline trimming cut 4 bases from V and 8 bases from J; bases unmatched to any gene: 7. Written as DNA, the CDR3 is TGTGCCAGCAGTTGGGCGGGAGGAGTCGATGAGCAGTTCTTC. This gives the protein CASSWAGGVDEQFF.

Many counts were recorded for this clonotype. Written as DNA, the CDR3 is TGCGCCAGCAGCTTGGCCGTTACGGGACGTGAGCAGTTCTTC. It specifies CASSLAVTGREQFF. The chain recombines TRBV5-1 with TRBJ2-1; D may match TRBD1 or TRBD2 (5 bases each). V dropped 0 bases and J dropped 9 bases, with 13 bases sitting between them. Germline CDR1 is SGHRS and CDR2 is YFSETQ. The CDR3 is made up of 14 amino acids. The variable domain in full, with the rest retrieved from reference TRBV5-1 and TRBJ2-1, is KAGVTQTPRYLIKTRGQQVTLSCSPISGHRSVSWYQQTPGQGLQFLFEYFSETQRNKGNFPGRFSGRQFSNSRSEMNVSTLELGDSALYLCASSLAVTGREQFFGPGTRLTVL.

This clonotype has a count of ten or more. V gene TRBV12-3 or TRBV12-4 combines with J gene TRBJ1-1; D is unclear. Trimming shortened V by 0 bases and J by 1 base, and 3 bases separated the two germline ends. This CDR3 spans 13 amino acids. The CDR3 coding sequence is TGTGCCAGCAGTTTAGCCACGAACACTGAAGCTTTCTTT. It specifies CASSLATNTEAFF.

This clonotype was seen ten or more times. The chain uses TRBV29-1 and TRBJ2-1, with D perhaps matching TRBD2 (6 bases). Germline lookup yields CDR1 SQVTM and CDR2 ANQGSEA. There are 15 residues in the CDR3. Trimming removed 1 base at V and 3 bases at J, with 13 bases between. The CDR3 DNA reads TGCAGCGTTGAAGCGGAGGGAGTCATCTACAATGAGCAGTTCTTC. It specifies CSVEAEGVIYNEQFF.

The sample holds many counts of this clonotype. The CDR3 coding sequence is TGTGCCAGCAGCCAGACGACTGGTAGCGGGACGCTCAATGAGCAGTTCTTC. It translates to CASSQTTGSGTLNEQFF. The rearrangement joins TRBV4-2 to TRBJ2-1; TRBD2 matches at 8 bases. In germline, CDR1 is LGHNA, CDR2 YNFKEQ. V lost 3 bases, J lost 6 bases, and 13 bases stayed unmatched. This CDR3 region has 17 residues.

There are a few counts of this clonotype. The chain couples TRBV20-1 to TRBJ2-1; no clear D gene. The germline gives CDR1 DFQATT, CDR2 SNEGSKA (reference sequence). Trimming removed 1 base at V and 4 bases at J, with 11 bases between. This CDR3 comprises 14 residues. DNA of the CDR3: TGCAGTGCTAGAGGGGCTGCCTCGTACAATGAGCAGTTCTTC. Protein sequence: CSARGAASYNEQFF.

In this sample, this clonotype turned up a few times. This chain joins TRBV29-1 and TRBJ2-3; maybe TRBD1 (6 bases). Per germline, CDR1 SQVTM and CDR2 ANQGSEA. V was pared by 5 bases and J by 2 bases, with 8 bases between. CDR3 length: 12 residues. The chain's CDR3 is CSVRDNTDTQYF. The CDR3, as DNA: TGCAGCGTTCGGGACAACACAGATACGCAGTATTTT.